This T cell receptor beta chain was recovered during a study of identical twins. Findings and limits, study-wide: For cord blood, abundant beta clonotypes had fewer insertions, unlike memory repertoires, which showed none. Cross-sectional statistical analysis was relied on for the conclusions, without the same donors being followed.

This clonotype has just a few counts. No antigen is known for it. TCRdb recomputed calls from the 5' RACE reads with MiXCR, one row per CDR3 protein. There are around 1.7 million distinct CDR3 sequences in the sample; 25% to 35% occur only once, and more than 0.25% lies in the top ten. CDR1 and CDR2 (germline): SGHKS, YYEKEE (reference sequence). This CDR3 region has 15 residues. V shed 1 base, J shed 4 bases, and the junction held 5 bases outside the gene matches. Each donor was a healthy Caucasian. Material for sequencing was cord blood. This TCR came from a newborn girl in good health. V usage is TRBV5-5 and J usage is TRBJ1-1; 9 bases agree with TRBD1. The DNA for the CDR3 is TGTGCCAGCAGCTTGTCAACAGGGGGCTTCACTGAAGCTTTCTTT. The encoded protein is CASSLSTGGFTEAFF.